These 24 T cell receptor beta chains originate from one sample sequenced in a study of T cell responses to AZD1222 COVID-19 vaccine. Sequencing was performed with immunoSEQ multiplex PCR; in TCRdb, only in-frame clones are kept and a portion is missing. Of about 140,000 clones in the sample, just under 95% were seen once. The specimen was peripheral blood, collected on day 0 of AZD1222 vaccination. These TCRs come from an adult in good health.

This clone was detected only once. The gene calls are TRBV3-1 (or the pseudogene TRBV3-2) and TRBJ1-2; no firm D call. The V end lost 1 base, the J end lost 4 bases, and 10 bases lay between the germline ends. The germline CDR1 and CDR2 sequences are LGHDT and YNNKEL (reference sequence). The CDR3 is 14 residues long. This CDR3 is CASSQGPSGYGYTF. The DNA of the CDR3 is TGTGCCAGCAGCCAAGGCCCCTCGGGCTATGGCTACACCTTC.

This clone was seen a single time. The chain joins TRBV28 to TRBJ2-7; D gene unclear. The CDR3 spans 13 residues. The V gene's germline CDR1 is MDHEN and CDR2 SYDVKM. The V end lost 8 bases, the J end lost 7 bases, and 18 bases lay between the germline ends. The CDR3 DNA is TGTGCCAGCGGGCTGGGCTCCAAGTGGGAGCAGTACTTC. It codes for CASGLGSKWEQYF.

The chain uses TRBV5-1 and TRBJ1-1, with D possibly matching TRBD1 (5 bases). The CDR3 runs to 14 residues. The V end was cut by 2 bases, the J end by 2 bases, with 10 bases between. The germline gives CDR1 SGHRS, CDR2 YFSETQ. The DNA of the CDR3 is TGCGCCAGCAGCTTTGGAGGGGCCAACACTGAAGCTTTCTTT. Protein: CASSFGGANTEAFF.

This chain uses TRBV7-8 with TRBJ1-1; D is undetermined. CDR1 and CDR2 (germline): SGHVS, FQNEAQ. This CDR3 comprises 13 residues. V was shortened by 0 bases and J by 1 base, with 3 bases between the two germline ends. In DNA form, the CDR3 reads TGTGCCAGCAGCTTAGCGGGGAACACTGAAGCTTTCTTT. It translates to CASSLAGNTEAFF. Full variable domain (outside the CDR3, taken from reference TRBV7-8 and TRBJ1-1): GAGVSQSPRYKVAKRGQDVALRCDPISGHVSLFWYQQALGQGPEFLTYFQNEAQLDKSGLPSDRFFAERPEGSVSTLKIQRTQQEDSAVYLCASSLAGNTEAFFGQGTRLTVV.

The CDR3 reads CATSKAGGDYEQFF. CDR3 DNA: TGTGCCACCAGTAAAGCAGGGGGGGACTATGAGCAGTTCTTC. The rearrangement uses TRBV24-1 and TRBJ2-1; the D gene could be TRBD1 or TRBD2 (7 bases each). This CDR3 contains 14 residues. V was cut by 6 bases and J by 8 bases, with 16 bases left in between. Germline V gene data show CDR1 as KGHDR and CDR2 as SFDVKD.

V gene TRBV3-1 (or the pseudogene TRBV3-2) combines with J gene TRBJ1-3; a weak D match, TRBD1 (5 bases). Germline CDR1 reads LGHDT; CDR2 reads YNNKEL (reference sequence). The V and J ends lost 7 bases and 4 bases respectively, with 11 bases between them. The CDR3 covers 13 residues. The CDR3 reads CASTQGPGNTIYF. As DNA, the CDR3 is TGTGCCAGCACCCAGGGTCCGGGAAACACCATATATTTT.

The chain joins TRBV7-9 to TRBJ1-6, with 9 positions matching TRBD1. This CDR3 is built from 16 residues. J gave up 6 bases and V 5 bases, and 8 bases lay outside the gene matches. The germline gives CDR1 SEHNR, CDR2 FQNEAQ (reference sequence). The CDR3 DNA is TGTGCCAGCAGCCCGAACAGGACAGGGGCTAATTCACCCCTCCACTTT. It yields the protein CASSPNRTGANSPLHF.

CDR3 in amino acids: CATSDSLGRNVSYNEQFF. CDR3 nucleotides: TGTGCCACCAGTGATTCCCTAGGCCGGAACGTTTCCTACAATGAGCAGTTCTTC. The chain is built from TRBV24-1 and TRBJ2-1; no reliable D call. Germline lookup yields CDR1 KGHDR and CDR2 SFDVKD. The CDR3 runs to 18 residues. Deletions cut 2 bases from V and 1 base from J, with 17 bases between.

V is TRBV19 and J is TRBJ1-5; TRBD1 might be the D (5 bases). Germline V gene lookup returns CDR1 LNHDA and CDR2 SQIVND (reference sequence). Trimming cost V 5 bases and J 6 bases, with 11 bases left between them. The CDR3 has 13 amino acids. The CDR3 DNA sequence: TGTGCCAGTAGTCAGGGCCTGGGTCAGCCCCAGCATTTT. Its translation is CASSQGLGQPQHF. The full variable domain, in which reference TRBV19 and TRBJ1-5 provide the parts outside the CDR3, is DGGITQSPKYLFRKEGQNVTLSCEQNLNHDAMYWYRQDPGQGLRLIYYSQIVNDFQKGDIAEGYSVSREKKESFPLTVTSAQKNPTAFYLCASSQGLGQPQHFGDGTRLSIL.

The chain employs TRBV29-1 and TRBJ1-1; no definite D call. From germline, CDR1 is SQVTM and CDR2 ANQGSEA. The CDR3 is made up of 12 amino acids. V was pared by 5 bases and J by 0 bases, with 7 bases between. The CDR3 protein is CSVFSMNTEAFF. In DNA, the CDR3 is TGCAGCGTTTTTTCCATGAACACTGAAGCTTTCTTT.

The J gene is TRBJ1-1, the V gene TRBV3-1 (or the pseudogene TRBV3-2); 7 bases agree with TRBD1. The germline gives CDR1 LGHDT, CDR2 YNNKEL (reference sequence). V shed 5 bases and J 1 base; nucleotides not matched to a gene: 7. The CDR3 consists of 15 residues. CDR3 in amino acids: CASSEWGQTNTEAFF. The CDR3 DNA sequence: TGTGCCAGCAGCGAGTGGGGACAGACGAACACTGAAGCTTTCTTT.

The chain joins TRBV5-8 to TRBJ2-7; TRBD2 matches 13 bases. Germline lookup yields CDR1 SGHTS and CDR2 YDEGEE. The CDR3 runs 17 residues. Unmatched junction bases numbered 15, after V lost 5 bases and J lost 7 bases. The CDR3 region is CASRERTGTSGTWEQYF. CDR3 in DNA: TGTGCCAGCAGAGAAAGAACCGGGACTAGCGGGACGTGGGAGCAGTACTTC.

This chain joins TRBV5-6 and TRBJ2-1, with 10 bases lining up with TRBD2. Trimming took 4 bases from V and 7 from J; bases not matched to a gene: 11. Looked up from germline, CDR1 is SGHDT and CDR2 is YYEEEE. This CDR3 contains 16 residues. The DNA of the CDR3 is TGTGCCAGCAGCCCCCTTAGCGGGGGGCTCCAAAATGAGCAGTTCTTC. It specifies CASSPLSGGLQNEQFF.

The chain uses TRBV15 and TRBJ2-7; D unresolved. This CDR3 comprises 15 residues. Trimming shortened V by 0 bases and J by 2 bases, and 11 bases separated the two germline ends. Germline-derived CDR1 and CDR2 are LNHNV and YYDKDF (reference sequence). The CDR3 reads CATSREYFYTYEQYF. CDR3 in DNA: TGTGCCACCAGCAGAGAATATTTTTACACCTACGAGCAGTACTTC. Based on the CDR3 plus reference TRBV15 and TRBJ2-7, the full variable domain is DAMVIQNPRYQVTQFGKPVTLSCSQTLNHNVMYWYQQKSSQAPKLLFHYYDKDFNNEADTPDNFQSRRPNTSFCFLDIRSPGLGDTAMYLCATSREYFYTYEQYFGPGTRLTVT.

In its sample, this clone was seen once. The chain uses TRBV21-1 and TRBJ2-7. TRBV21-1 counts as a pseudogene. This CDR3 is 13 amino acids long. CDR3 DNA: TGTGCCAGCAGCAAAGACGGACCCTACGAGCAGTACTTC. Its protein is CASSKDGPYEQYF.

A single count supports this clone. The V and J genes are TRBV2 and TRBJ1-6; a possible D gene is TRBD1 (6 bases). This CDR3 comprises 14 residues. The germline V and J ends were trimmed by 1 base and 9 bases, with 10 bases remaining between them. Germline CDR1 is SNHLY and CDR2 is FYNNEI. CDR3 protein: CASSEGGGVSPLHF. CDR3 DNA sequence: TGTGCCAGCAGTGAAGGGGGGGGCGTTTCACCCCTCCACTTT.

This chain links TRBV3-1 (or the pseudogene TRBV3-2) with TRBJ2-3; D uncertain. Looked up from germline, CDR1 is LGHDT and CDR2 is YNNKEL (reference sequence). The CDR3 extends over 11 amino acids. The V gene lost 2 bases and the J gene lost 3 bases, with 0 bases spanning the gap. The CDR3, as DNA: TGTGCCAGCAGCCAAACAGATACGCAGTATTTT. It yields the protein CASSQTDTQYF.

The rearrangement joins TRBV5-1 to TRBJ2-1, with 13 bases matching TRBD2. There are 19 residues in the CDR3. V shed 0 bases and J 0 bases; nucleotides not matched to a gene: 6. CDR1 SGHRS and CDR2 YFSETQ come from the germline V gene. The CDR3 reads CASSLGGTSGISSYNEQFF. Written as DNA, the CDR3 is TGCGCCAGCAGCTTGGGGGGGACTAGCGGGATCAGCTCCTACAATGAGCAGTTCTTC.

DNA of the CDR3: TGTGCCAGCAGCCAATGGACTAGCGGGGCGAACTACGAGCAGTACTTC. This codes for CASSQWTSGANYEQYF. The V and J genes are TRBV11-1 and TRBJ2-7; 12 bases are a match to TRBD2. With V trimmed by 5 bases and J by 3 bases, 8 bases remained unmatched. The CDR3 contains 16 residues. The V gene's germline CDR1 is SGHAT and CDR2 FQDESV (reference sequence).

The CDR3 nucleotides read TGTGCCAGCAGCTTAAGACAGACGGGATATGGCTACACCTTC. Protein: CASSLRQTGYGYTF. J is TRBJ1-2 and V is TRBV5-6; D may be TRBD1 (5 bases). The V end was cut by 2 bases, the J end by 5 bases, with 13 bases between. Germline V lookup: CDR1 SGHDT, CDR2 YYEEEE. The CDR3 runs to 14 residues.

The chain joins TRBV11-2 to TRBJ1-1; no clear D gene. Germline CDR1 reads SGHAT; CDR2 reads FQNNGV. Trimming left V 2 bases short and J 5 bases short, with 15 bases between. This CDR3 has 15 amino acids. As DNA, the CDR3 is TGTGCCAGCAGCTTATCCGGAGGCGGTGGAACTGAAGCTTTCTTT. It is translated as CASSLSGGGGTEAFF. The full variable domain, completed using reference TRBV11-2 and TRBJ1-1, is EAGVAQSPRYKIIEKRQSVAFWCNPISGHATLYWYQQILGQGPKLLIQFQNNGVVDDSQLPKDRFSAERLKGVDSTLKIQPAKLEDSAVYLCASSLSGGGGTEAFFGQGTRLTVV.

The chain employs TRBV6-5 and TRBJ1-1; D remains unclear. Trimming left V 9 bases short and J 3 bases short, with 17 bases between. Germline lookup yields CDR1 MNHEY and CDR2 SVGAGI. The CDR3 consists of 14 residues. CDR3 in DNA: TGTGCCAGTTCTAGCACCACGAGATACACTGAAGCTTTCTTT. This codes for CASSSTTRYTEAFF.

V usage is TRBV5-1 and J usage is TRBJ2-2; D is undetermined. The CDR3 has 15 residues. The V end was cut by 1 base, the J end by 4 bases, with 11 bases between. Germline CDR1 is SGHRS and CDR2 is YFSETQ. For the CDR3, the DNA is TGCGCCAGCAGCTTGTCGACGGTGACCACCGGGGAGCTGTTTTTT. It encodes CASSLSTVTTGELFF.

The V call is TRBV9, the J call TRBJ2-7, with 7 positions matching TRBD1. The ends lost 1 base at V and 2 bases at J; junction bases unmatched: 6. Per germline, CDR1 SGDLS and CDR2 YYNGEE. This CDR3 region has 15 residues. CDR3 in DNA: TGTGCCAGCAGCGTAACGACAGGGAGTACCTACGAGCAGTACTTC. Protein product: CASSVTTGSTYEQYF.